These T cell receptor beta chains were read from a single sample in a study of T cells in Graves' hyperthyroidism and ophthalmopathy. A single record per CDR3 protein comes from TCRdb applying MiXCR to the multiplex PCR reads. The repertoire includes over 650,000 distinct CDR3 sequences, about a sixth of them detected once, and around 7.7% sits in the top ten. Sequences were obtained from blood. The receptors originated from a man aged 18-30 years with Graves' hyperthyroidism. CDR3s include the opening cysteine and the closing phenylalanine or tryptophan. D genes are given only for firm matches. Clone size, where shown, is once, few, many, or a class for clones that have expanded.

clone_size d_call j_call v_call cdr3_nt cdr3_aa
many TRBD2 TRBJ2-7 TRBV28 TGTGCCAGCAGTCCCTCTAGACTAGCGGGAATCGAGCAGTACTTC CASSPSRLAGIEQYF
. . TRBJ2-4 TRBV7-9 TGTGCCAGCAGCTCTAATTCCTTAGCCAAAAACATTCAGTACTTC CASSSNSLAKNIQYF
many . TRBJ2-7 TRBV12-3/TRBV12-4 TGTGCCAGCAGTTACACTGGGAGCTCCTACGAGCAGTACTTC CASSYTGSSYEQYF
few . TRBJ2-6 TRBV2 TGTGCCAGCAGCGCGGGGTCCACCCAACCTGGGGCCAACGTCCTGACTTTC CASSAGSTQPGANVLTF
many . TRBJ1-1 TRBV2 TGTGCCAGCAGTTATCAGGGAAGGAACACTGAAGCTTTCTTT CASSYQGRNTEAFF
many TRBD1 TRBJ2-2 TRBV11-2 TGTGCCAGCAGCAACCAACAGGGGGTCACCGGGGAGCTGTTTTTT CASSNQQGVTGELFF
. . TRBJ2-2 TRBV29-1 TGCAGCGTTGGGGGCGGGCACGGGGAGCTGTTTTTT CSVGGGHGELFF
. . TRBJ2-7 TRBV20-1 TGCAGTGCTAGAGGTCTCTTAGTCAGCGGCCCCTCCTACGAGCAGTACTTC CSARGLLVSGPSYEQYF
many . TRBJ1-1 TRBV20-1 TGCAGTGCTAGTACCGAGGTGAACACTGAAGCTTTCTTT CSASTEVNTEAFF
. . TRBJ1-5 TRBV28 TGTGCCAGCAGTTTCCACTCCGTAGAGGGCGAACATTTT CASSFHSVEGEHF
many . TRBJ1-6 TRBV3-1 TGTGCCAGCAGCCAAGTGTCGGTGCGAAATTCACCCCTCCACTTT CASSQVSVRNSPLHF
many . TRBJ1-1 TRBV2 TGTGCCAGCAAGATGGGCCTGGGGACTGAAGCTTTCTTT CASKMGLGTEAFF
many . TRBJ1-2 TRBV6-8 TGTGCCAGCAGTTACTCGGCTAACTATGGCTACACCTTC CASSYSANYGYTF
. . TRBJ2-3 TRBV7-8 TGTGCCAGCAGCTTAAGGGGGATAGCGGAAACTAGCACAGATACGCAGTATTTT CASSLRGIAETSTDTQYF
. . TRBJ2-4 TRBV7-9 TGTGCCAGCAGCTTAGTGGGGGCGGGGCCGGGGATTCAGTACTTC CASSLVGAGPGIQYF
. TRBD2 TRBJ2-7 TRBV6-2/TRBV6-3 TGTGCCAGCAACTCCCTAGCGGGGTTCTCCTACGAGCAGTACTTC CASNSLAGFSYEQYF
. . TRBJ2-5 TRBV19 TGTGCCAGTAGTGCACCGGGACGGAGTAAAGAGACCCAGTACTTC CASSAPGRSKETQYF
many TRBD2 TRBJ2-7 TRBV28 TGTGCCAGCAGTCCCCCGTGGGGCGGGGGGACGAAAGAGCAGTACTTC CASSPPWGGGTKEQYF
many . TRBJ2-7 TRBV7-9 TGTGCCAGCAGCTTTGTGGCAGACTCCTACGAGCAGTACTTC CASSFVADSYEQYF
. . TRBJ1-5 TRBV20-1 TGCAGTACCACTGGGACGGATTTCCTTCAGCCCCAGCATTTT CSTTGTDFLQPQHF
. TRBD1 TRBJ2-5 TRBV28 TGTGCCAGCAGGCTCCAGGGACAGGGGGCTGCAGAGACCCAGTACTTC CASRLQGQGAAETQYF
many TRBD2 TRBJ2-7 TRBV10-3 TGTGCCATCAGCACCGGGACTAGCGGGACTGGGCTAGTCGACGAGCAGTACTTC CAISTGTSGTGLVDEQYF
few . TRBJ2-7 TRBV4-2 TGTGCCAGCAGCCAAGGTTGGGCTAGCGCTACATACGAGCAGTACTTC CASSQGWASATYEQYF
many TRBD2 TRBJ2-2 TRBV28 TGTGCCACAAGAACTAGCGGGAGGGCTAACACCGGGGAGCTGTTTTTT CATRTSGRANTGELFF
. . TRBJ2-5 TRBV7-3 TGTGCCAGCAGCTTATCGAACCAAGAGACCCAGTACTTC CASSLSNQETQYF
. TRBD2 TRBJ2-2 TRBV15 TGTGCCACCAGCAAACTAGCGGGAGATCCCGGGGAGCTGTTTTTT CATSKLAGDPGELFF
many TRBD2 TRBJ2-5 TRBV2 TGTGCCAGCAGTTACCGGACTAGCGGGATCCAAGAGACCCAGTACTTC CASSYRTSGIQETQYF
many . TRBJ2-7 TRBV20-1 TGCAGTGCTAGGAGGGGCGGGAACTCCTACGAGCAGTACTTC CSARRGGNSYEQYF
. . TRBJ2-3 TRBV7-3 TGTGCCAGCAGCCCCTCTGGCGGGGGCAGTGGGGGTACGCAGTATTTT CASSPSGGGSGGTQYF
many . TRBJ1-1 TRBV18 TGTGCCAGCTCACCACCGGGGCGGGGCACTGAAGCTTTCTTT CASSPPGRGTEAFF
few . TRBJ2-7 TRBV7-9 TGTGCCAGCAGCTTCTCCGGGACCCGCTCCTACGAGCAGTACTTC CASSFSGTRSYEQYF
few TRBD1 TRBJ1-1 TRBV27 TGTGCCAGCAGTATTTCGACAGGGGTCGAGACTGAAGCTTTCTTT CASSISTGVETEAFF
. TRBD2 TRBJ2-3 TRBV24-1 TGTGCCACCGGTCGGAGCGGGAGGGGCGATACGCAGTATTTT CATGRSGRGDTQYF
. . TRBJ2-1 TRBV20-1 TGCAGTGCAACGACTGATTACAATGAGCAGTTCTTC CSATTDYNEQFF
few TRBD2 TRBJ2-2 TRBV30 TGTGCCTGGAGGGAGAGATGGGGAGGGGCGAACACCGGGGAGCTGTTTTTT CAWRERWGGANTGELFF
many . TRBJ2-2 TRBV5-1 TGCGCCAGCAGTCGGACAGTTTCGAACACCGGGGAGCTGTTTTTT CASSRTVSNTGELFF
many TRBD2 TRBJ2-1 TRBV28 TGTGCCAGCAGTCCTCCTGGCGGGAGGGCCCGGAATGAGCAGTTCTTC CASSPPGGRARNEQFF
. . TRBJ2-2 TRBV15 TGTGCCACCAGCAGAGACCCCCCCGGGGCTGGAGCCGGGGAGCTGTTTTTT CATSRDPPGAGAGELFF
many TRBD2 TRBJ2-1 TRBV27 TGTGCCAGCAGCCCAGGACTAGCGGGAGGGACTACAGACAATGAGCAGTTCTTC CASSPGLAGGTTDNEQFF
. . TRBJ2-3 TRBV25-1 TGTGCCGGCAGTGAACCCGGGACACCCCCGAGGACCACAGATACGCAGTATTTT CAGSEPGTPPRTTDTQYF
. TRBD1 TRBJ1-5 TRBV19 TGTGCCAGTAGTGTAGAACAGGGGTTGTGGAATCAGCCCCAGCATTTT CASSVEQGLWNQPQHF
. . TRBJ2-3 TRBV6-4 TGTGCCAGCAGTGACAGTGGGGGCGCCGGCACAGATACGCAGTATTTT CASSDSGGAGTDTQYF
many . TRBJ2-7 TRBV7-6 TGTGCCAGCAGCTTAGAACGAGGAGCGAGCTCGGGGAGGCAGTACTTC CASSLERGASSGRQYF
many TRBD1 TRBJ1-6 TRBV11-3 TGTGCCAGCAGCTCCGGACAGGGTGGTAATTCACCCCTCCACTTT CASSSGQGGNSPLHF
few . TRBJ2-2 TRBV25-1 TGTGCCAGCAGTGAATATGGGGTATCGCGGTTCGCCGGGGAGCTGTTTTTT CASSEYGVSRFAGELFF
many . TRBJ1-2 TRBV28 TGTGCCAGCATTCTCAACCGTGAGGGGGATGGCTACACCTTC CASILNREGDGYTF
few . TRBJ2-3 TRBV4-2 TGTGCCAGCAGCCAAAATCTGGCCGCCGTTTACGGCACAGATACGCAGTATTTT CASSQNLAAVYGTDTQYF
few TRBD1 TRBJ1-5 TRBV5-1 TGCGCCAGCAGCTTATCAAGCCCGGACAGGGGGAGTCAGCCCCAGCATTTT CASSLSSPDRGSQPQHF
few TRBD2 TRBJ2-1 TRBV5-1 TGCGCCAGCAACCCACTAGCGGGAGGTCCTGAGCAGTTCTTC CASNPLAGGPEQFF
. . TRBJ2-1 TRBV7-3 TGTGCCAGCAGCTTATCCACCGACAGTTACAATGAGCAGTTCTTC CASSLSTDSYNEQFF
few . TRBJ2-5 TRBV4-1 TGCGCCAGCAGCCAAGATCCCCGGGATCTAGAGACCCAGTACTTC CASSQDPRDLETQYF
many TRBD1 TRBJ1-5 TRBV30 TGTGCCTGGAGTTACGGACAGGGGAATCAGCCCCAGCATTTT CAWSYGQGNQPQHF
many . TRBJ2-1 TRBV20-1 TGCAGTGCTAGACTTCTAGTTACCAATGAGCAGTTCTTC CSARLLVTNEQFF